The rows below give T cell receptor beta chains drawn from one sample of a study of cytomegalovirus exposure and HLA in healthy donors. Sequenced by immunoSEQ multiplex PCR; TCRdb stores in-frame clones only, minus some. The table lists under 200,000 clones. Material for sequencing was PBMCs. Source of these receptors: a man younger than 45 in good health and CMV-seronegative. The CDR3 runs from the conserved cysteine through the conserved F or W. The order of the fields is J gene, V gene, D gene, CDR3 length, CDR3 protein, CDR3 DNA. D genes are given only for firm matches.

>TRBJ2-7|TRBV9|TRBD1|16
CASSPSTGTDPYEQYF
TGTGCCAGCAGCCCCTCCACCGGGACAGACCCCTACGAGCAGTACTTC
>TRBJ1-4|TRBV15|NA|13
CATSRDQGEKLFF
TGTGCCACCAGCAGGGACCAGGGCGAAAAACTGTTTTTT
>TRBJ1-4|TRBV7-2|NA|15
CASSLAGAVNEKLFF
TGTGCCAGCAGCTTAGCGGGGGCTGTTAATGAAAAACTGTTTTTT
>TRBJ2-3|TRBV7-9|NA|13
CASSRGESNTQYF
TGTGCCAGCAGCAGGGGCGAGTCCAATACGCAGTATTTT
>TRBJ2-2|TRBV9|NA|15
CASSPRSGATGELFF
TGTGCCAGCAGCCCCCGAAGTGGGGCCACCGGGGAGCTGTTTTTT
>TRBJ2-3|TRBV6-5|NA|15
CASSRVQGSTDTQYF
TGTGCCAGCTCTAGGGTCCAGGGAAGCACAGATACGCAGTATTTT
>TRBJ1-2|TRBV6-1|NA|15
CASSDGPWGGNGYTF
TGTGCCAGCAGTGATGGCCCGTGGGGCGGGAATGGCTACACCTTC
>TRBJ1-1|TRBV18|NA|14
CASSPEPGGTEAFF
TGTGCCAGCTCACCGGAACCGGGAGGCACTGAAGCTTTCTTT
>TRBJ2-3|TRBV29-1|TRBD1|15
CSVSASGTGLDTQYF
TGCAGCGTTTCAGCCTCCGGGACAGGGTTGGATACGCAGTATTTT
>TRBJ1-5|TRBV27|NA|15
CASSLGRASNQPQHF
TGTGCCAGCAGTTTGGGCAGGGCGAGCAATCAGCCCCAGCATTTT
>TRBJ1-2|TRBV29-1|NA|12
CSVEGSNYGYTF
TGCAGCGTCGAAGGGAGTAACTATGGCTACACCTTC
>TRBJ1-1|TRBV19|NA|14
CASNEGRENTEAFF
TGTGCCAGTAACGAGGGCAGAGAGAACACTGAAGCTTTCTTT
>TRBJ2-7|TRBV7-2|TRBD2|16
CASSLKGTSGGHEQYF
TGTGCCAGCAGCTTGAAAGGGACTAGCGGGGGCCACGAGCAGTACTTC
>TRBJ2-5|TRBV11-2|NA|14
CASSLERSGETQYF
TGTGCCAGCAGCTTAGAGCGCAGCGGAGAGACCCAGTACTTC
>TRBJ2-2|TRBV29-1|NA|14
CSAGNEVNTGELFF
TGCAGCGCCGGTAACGAGGTGAACACCGGGGAGCTGTTTTTT
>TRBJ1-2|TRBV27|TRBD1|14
CASSLRQGIYGYTF
TGTGCCAGCAGTTTAAGACAGGGGATCTATGGCTACACCTTC
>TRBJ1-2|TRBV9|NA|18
CASSVGLVGGGKDYGYTF
TGTGCCAGCAGCGTCGGACTCGTCGGGGGTGGTAAAGACTATGGCTACACCTTC
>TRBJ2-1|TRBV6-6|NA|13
CASSPTDYNEQFF
TGTGCCAGCAGCCCTACAGATTACAATGAGCAGTTCTTC
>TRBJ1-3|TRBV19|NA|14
CASSIEGRGNTIYF
TGTGCCAGTAGTATCGAGGGTCGGGGGAACACCATATATTTT
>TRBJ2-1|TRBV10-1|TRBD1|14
CASSPGQDPSEQFF
TGCGCCAGCAGCCCGGGACAGGACCCTAGTGAGCAGTTCTTC
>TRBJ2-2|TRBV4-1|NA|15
CASSQGRDFTGELFF
TGCGCCAGCAGCCAAGGCAGGGACTTCACCGGGGAGCTGTTTTTT
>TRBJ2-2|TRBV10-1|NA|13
CASSESGTGELFF
TGCGCCAGCAGTGAGTCCGGTACCGGGGAGCTGTTTTTT
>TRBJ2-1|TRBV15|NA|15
CATSGKPWQDNEQFF
TGTGCCACCAGCGGAAAACCCTGGCAGGACAATGAGCAGTTCTTC
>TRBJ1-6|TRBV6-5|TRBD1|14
CASTMGQGNSPLHF
TGTGCCAGCACCATGGGACAGGGAAATTCACCCCTCCACTTT
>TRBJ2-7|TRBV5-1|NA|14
CASSLIAESYEQYF
TGCGCCAGCAGCCTGATAGCGGAATCCTACGAGCAGTACTTC
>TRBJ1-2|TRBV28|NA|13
CASSSPHWSGYTF
TGTGCCAGCAGTTCCCCCCACTGGAGTGGCTACACCTTC
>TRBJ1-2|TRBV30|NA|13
CAWSVQGVYGYTF
TGTGCCTGGAGTGTCCAGGGTGTTTATGGCTACACCTTC
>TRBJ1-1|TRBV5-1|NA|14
CASSLEGGDTEAFF
TGCGCCAGCAGCTTGGAGGGCGGGGACACTGAAGCTTTCTTT
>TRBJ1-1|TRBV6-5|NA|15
CASSYAPTGNTEAFF
TGTGCCAGCAGTTACGCCCCGACAGGGAACACTGAAGCTTTCTTT
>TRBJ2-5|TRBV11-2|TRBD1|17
CASSFFLRTGASETQYF
TGTGCCAGCAGCTTCTTCCTACGGACAGGGGCATCAGAGACCCAGTACTTC
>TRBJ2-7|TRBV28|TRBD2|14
CASSLLAGTYEQYF
TGTGCCAGCAGTCTCTTAGCGGGGACCTACGAGCAGTACTTC
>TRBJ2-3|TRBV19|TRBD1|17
CASSIYPRTGGYDTQYF
TGTGCCAGTAGTATATACCCGAGGACAGGGGGCTATGATACGCAGTATTTT
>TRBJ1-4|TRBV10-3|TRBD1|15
CASASPGQGEEKLFF
TGTGCCAGCGCCTCTCCGGGACAGGGGGAGGAAAAACTGTTTTTT
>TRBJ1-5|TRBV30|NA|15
CAWSVGRGGNQPQHF
TGTGCCTGGAGTGTTGGCAGGGGTGGCAATCAGCCCCAGCATTTT
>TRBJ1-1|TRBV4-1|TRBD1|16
CASSQEKRQGATEAFF
TGCGCCAGCAGCCAAGAGAAGAGGCAGGGGGCCACTGAAGCTTTCTTT
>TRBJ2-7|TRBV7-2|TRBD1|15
CASNTPGQGRYEQYF
TGTGCCAGCAACACCCCGGGACAGGGTCGCTACGAGCAGTACTTC
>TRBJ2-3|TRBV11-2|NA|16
CASSLIGLGEPDTQYF
TGTGCCAGCAGCTTAATCGGCCTTGGGGAGCCAGATACGCAGTATTTT
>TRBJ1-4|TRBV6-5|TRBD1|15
CASSFQDRAREKLFF
TGTGCCAGCAGTTTCCAGGACAGGGCTCGGGAAAAACTGTTTTTT
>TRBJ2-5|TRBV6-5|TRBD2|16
CASSYGWRGDQETQYF
TGTGCCAGCAGTTACGGGTGGCGGGGGGACCAAGAGACCCAGTACTTC
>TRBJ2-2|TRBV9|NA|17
CASSGKGVEANTGELFF
TGTGCCAGCAGCGGAAAGGGAGTAGAGGCGAACACCGGGGAGCTGTTTTTT
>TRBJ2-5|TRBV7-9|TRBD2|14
CASSLGLAWETQYF
TGTGCCAGCAGCTTAGGACTAGCGTGGGAGACCCAGTACTTC
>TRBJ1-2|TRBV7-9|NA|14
CASSSNYDPYGYTF
TGTGCCAGCAGCTCCAACTATGACCCGTATGGCTACACCTTC
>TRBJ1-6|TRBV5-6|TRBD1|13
CASRGTVNSPLHF
TGTGCCAGCCGAGGGACAGTAAATTCACCCCTCCACTTT